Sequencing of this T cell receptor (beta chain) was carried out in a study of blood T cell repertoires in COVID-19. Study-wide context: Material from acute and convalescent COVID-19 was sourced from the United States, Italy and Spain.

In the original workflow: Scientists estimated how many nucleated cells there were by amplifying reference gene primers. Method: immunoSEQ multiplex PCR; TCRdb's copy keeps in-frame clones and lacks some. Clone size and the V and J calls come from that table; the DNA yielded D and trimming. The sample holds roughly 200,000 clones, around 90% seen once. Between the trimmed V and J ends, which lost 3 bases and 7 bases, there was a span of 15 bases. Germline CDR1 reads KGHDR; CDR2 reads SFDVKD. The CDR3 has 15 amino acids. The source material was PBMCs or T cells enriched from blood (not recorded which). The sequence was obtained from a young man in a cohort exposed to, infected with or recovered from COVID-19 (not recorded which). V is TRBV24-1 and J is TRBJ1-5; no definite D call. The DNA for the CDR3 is TGTGCCACCAGTGATCCCGACATTACCGGCCAGCCCCAGCATTTT. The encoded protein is CATSDPDITGQPQHF.